These 10 T cell receptor beta chains originate from one sample sequenced in a study of CXCR3-negative and CXCR3-positive naive CD8 T cells. TRB cDNA libraries were made by UMI-labeled 5' RACE. TCRdb reprocessed the 5' RACE reads, with one entry per CDR3 protein and no DNA. The sample has 100,000 to 150,000 distinct CDR3 sequences, and its top ten clones hold roughly 0.31%. The sequencing sample was made of naive CXCR3- CD8+ T cells from blood. The subset: CD45RO-CCR7+CD27+CD95- naive CD8+ T cells lacking CXCR3 (TNR3-). The receptors shown here come from a human donor in good health. Some clones in this sample may be carry-over from other donors' samples.

The chain combines TRBV23-1 with TRBJ2-1; TCRdb's D gene call, TRBD1, goes unchecked for lack of DNA. TRBV23-1 is filed as an ORF, its function uncertain. The CDR3 has 16 amino acids. The CDR3 loop is CASSRDTGIIYNEQFF.

The J gene is TRBJ2-1, the V gene TRBV9. Germline CDR1 reads SGDLS; CDR2 reads YYNGEE. This CDR3 contains 13 residues. The CDR3 reads CASSVAAYNEQFF.

The chain recombines TRBV29-1 with TRBJ2-2; lacking DNA, the TRBD1 call made by TCRdb goes unchecked. The CDR3 has 12 residues. Per germline, CDR1 SQVTM and CDR2 ANQGSEA. CDR3 region: CSVVQGGGELFF.

The chain has TRBV7-2 and TRBJ1-1; TCRdb indicates TRBD1, and absent DNA this call remains unverified. CDR1 is SGHTA and CDR2 is FQGNSA in the germline V gene. CDR3 length: 15 amino acids. This CDR3 is CASNNWGQLNTEAFF. The variable domain in full, with the rest retrieved from reference TRBV7-2 and TRBJ1-1, is GAGVSQSPSNKVTEKGKDVELRCDPISGHTALYWYRQSLGQGLEFLIYFQGNSAPDKSGLPSDRFSAERTGGSVSTLTIQRTQQEDSAVYLCASNNWGQLNTEAFFGQGTRLTVV.

The chain uses TRBV14 and TRBJ2-2. CDR3 size: 13 residues. CDR1 and CDR2 (germline): SGHDN, FVKESK. CDR3 in amino acids: CASSQASSGELFF.

The chain combines TRBV14 with TRBJ2-7; TCRdb's D gene call, TRBD1, goes unchecked for lack of DNA. The CDR3 is 14 amino acids. Germline CDR1 and CDR2: SGHDN and FVKESK. CDR3 sequence reads: CASTSGTEYYEQYF.

This rearrangement joins TRBV5-6 to TRBJ2-5. Germline V CDR1 and CDR2: SGHDT, YYEEEE. The CDR3 spans 12 residues. The CDR3 region is CASSLIGETQYF.

The V call is TRBV29-1, the J call TRBJ2-7; TCRdb proposes TRBD1, but this gene call is untestable without DNA. The CDR3 runs to 13 residues. Germline V CDR1 and CDR2: SQVTM, ANQGSEA. CDR3 loop: CSVRQGVTYEQYF.

The rearrangement uses TRBV3-1 and TRBJ2-5; TCRdb selects TRBD2, and the lack of DNA leaves this call unchecked. The CDR3 extends over 16 amino acids. Germline assignment: CDR1 LGHDT and CDR2 YNNKEL (reference sequence). Here the CDR3 reads CATSPDRGRIQETQYF.

The chain combines TRBV7-2 with TRBJ2-7. The length of the CDR3 is 13 residues. Germline-derived CDR1 and CDR2 are SGHTA and FQGNSA. The chain's CDR3 is CASSLVLAGEQYF.